What follows are 23 T cell receptor beta chains derived from one specimen sequenced in a study of human T cells and chemical hapten exposure. The time point: patch test 1, 2 weeks after DPC sensitization. Sample treatment: therapeutic diphenylcyclopropenone sensitization with weekly scalp DPC. TCRdb redid the calling of the RACE reads with MiXCR, one entry per CDR3 protein. The sample shows about 380,000 distinct CDR3 sequences, nearly 5% of them seen only once. Sequenced material: whole blood, taken in connection with sensitization to the hapten diphenylcyclopropenone (DPC). These receptors all come from a woman aged 50 to 60 with alopecia areata. Some clones in this sample may be carry-over from other donors' samples.

This clonotype was seen repeatedly, ten times or more. V is TRBV7-9 and J is TRBJ1-1; 9 positions match TRBD1. J gave up 2 bases and V 5 bases, and 12 bases lay outside the gene matches. Looked up from germline, CDR1 is SEHNR and CDR2 is FQNEAQ (reference sequence). The CDR3 is 17 residues long. The CDR3 is CASSPGTGSGLNTEAFF. As DNA, the CDR3 is TGTGCCAGCAGCCCTGGGACAGGGAGCGGACTTAACACTGAAGCTTTCTTT.

This sequence joins TRBV12-3 or TRBV12-4 and TRBJ2-4, with D perhaps matching TRBD1 (5 bases). The CDR3 is made up of 12 amino acids. V was cut by 6 bases and J by 6 bases, with 9 bases left in between. The CDR3 loop reads CASSRQRNIQYF. CDR3 nucleotide sequence: TGTGCCAGCAGCAGACAGAGAAACATTCAGTACTTC.

This clonotype was observed a few times. The genes are TRBV10-2 and TRBJ2-2, with TRBD2 matching 7 bases. Germline CDR1 reads WSHSY; CDR2 reads SAAADI. The ends lost 5 bases at V and 5 bases at J; junction bases unmatched: 8. The CDR3 length is 15 residues. The CDR3: CASSPKGRETGELFF. The CDR3 nucleotides are TGCGCCAGCAGTCCTAAGGGGCGGGAGACCGGGGAGCTGTTTTTT.

The V and J genes are TRBV20-1 and TRBJ2-3, with TRBD2 matching 8 bases. The length of the CDR3 is 15 residues. Unmatched junction bases numbered 6, after V lost 3 bases and J lost 1 base. The V gene's germline CDR1 is DFQATT and CDR2 SNEGSKA (reference sequence). Written as DNA, the CDR3 is TGCAGTGCTAGCCCTACGGGGGGGGGCACAGATACGCAGTATTTT. Translating it yields CSASPTGGGTDTQYF.

The sample holds many counts of this clonotype. The CDR3 nucleotides read TGTGCCAGCAGGTCAAGGGGCGGGAGGGGTAATGAGCAGTTCTTC. It specifies CASRSRGGRGNEQFF. This chain links TRBV12-3 or TRBV12-4 with TRBJ2-1; 9 nucleotides match TRBD2. Trimming took 6 bases from V and 7 from J; bases not matched to a gene: 10. The CDR3 has 15 residues.

CDR3 coding DNA: TGCGCCAGCAGCCAAGGCCGGGCAGGGGGCCGTAATGAGCAGTTCTTC. Translating gives CASSQGRAGGRNEQFF. The chain has TRBV4-3 and TRBJ2-1; 8 bases fit TRBD1. CDR3 size: 16 residues. Unmatched junction bases numbered 9, after V lost 1 base and J lost 7 bases. The germline V gene encodes CDR1 LGHNA and CDR2 YSLEER.

This clonotype has only a few counts. The chain joins TRBV12-2 to TRBJ2-3; the D call TRBD1 from the table was never checked on the DNA. TRBV12-2 is flagged as a pseudogene. The CDR3 is 17 residues long. As DNA, the CDR3 is TGTGCAAGTCGCTTGTGTTCGGGGGGGCTCTGGAGAGATACGCAGTATTTT. It codes for CASRLCSGGLWRDTQYF.

This clonotype has at least ten counts. The chain has TRBV6-5 and TRBJ1-5; 11 positions agree with TRBD1. The CDR3 spans 13 residues. Unmatched junction bases numbered 4, after V lost 8 bases and J lost 7 bases. Germline CDR1 and CDR2: MNHEY and SVGAGI. Here the CDR3 DNA reads TGTGCCAGCGGACAGGGGGCTAACCAGCCCCAGCATTTT. It yields the protein CASGQGANQPQHF.

The chain recombines TRBV12-3 or TRBV12-4 with TRBJ2-1; 8 bases match TRBD2. The V gene end was trimmed by 4 bases and the J gene end by 0 bases; junction bases not matched to a gene: 11. The CDR3 runs 18 residues. The CDR3 DNA sequence: TGTGCCAGCAGTTCCAGGTCTAGCGGGTTTATCTCCTACAATGAGCAGTTCTTC. Its translation: CASSSRSSGFISYNEQFF.

This clonotype was seen at least ten times. CDR3 nucleotide sequence: TGTGCCAGCAGCTCCCCCAGTCAGGGACGGACCGGGGAGCTGTTTTTT. It yields the protein CASSSPSQGRTGELFF. This chain links TRBV7-9 with TRBJ2-2; D tentatively fits TRBD1 or TRBD2 (5 bases each). CDR1 SEHNR and CDR2 FQNEAQ come from the germline V gene (reference sequence). V was clipped by 4 bases and J by 5 bases, with 17 bases between them. CDR3 length: 16 amino acids.

This clonotype was counted between two and nine times. The chain links TRBV12-3 or TRBV12-4 to TRBJ2-3; the D call may be TRBD1 or TRBD2 (5 bases each). The CDR3 extends over 15 amino acids. V gave up 5 bases and J gave up 3 bases, with 15 bases separating them. The CDR3 reads CASSNRDGRTDTQYF. CDR3 bases: TGTGCCAGCAGTAACCGGGACGGGCGGACAGATACGCAGTATTTT.

This clonotype occurred many times. The chain joins TRBV12-3 or TRBV12-4 to TRBJ2-2; D is undetermined. This CDR3 is 13 amino acids long. The germline V and J ends were trimmed by 2 bases and 10 bases, with 11 bases remaining between them. This CDR3 reads CASSLMGWEELFF. CDR3 bases: TGTGCCAGCAGTTTAATGGGATGGGAGGAGCTGTTTTTT.

In this sample, this clonotype turned up a few times. The chain joins TRBV7-2 to TRBJ2-3; D might be TRBD2 (6 bases). Germline CDR1 SGHTA, CDR2 FQGNSA. V was pared by 5 bases and J by 6 bases, with 18 bases between. The CDR3 has 15 amino acids. This chain's CDR3 is CASSPDRRGSDTQYF. In DNA, the CDR3 is TGTGCCAGCAGCCCGGATCGCCGGGGGTCCGATACGCAGTATTTT.

This clonotype was seen ten or more times. This chain uses TRBV5-1 with TRBJ2-5; D gene uncertain. Germline assignment: CDR1 SGHRS and CDR2 YFSETQ. Trimming took off 0 bases at V and 7 bases at J, with 13 bases between the two ends. This CDR3 contains 14 residues. CDR3 protein: CASSLALEKWTQYF. The CDR3 DNA reads as TGCGCCAGCAGCTTGGCTTTGGAGAAGTGGACCCAGTACTTC.

V is TRBV6-2 or TRBV6-3 and J is TRBJ2-6; 8 nucleotides match TRBD1. The CDR3 consists of 17 residues. After removal of 3 bases from V and 2 bases from J, the junction contained 6 bases not matched to a gene. The germline V gene encodes CDR1 MNHEY and CDR2 SVGEGT. CDR3 bases: TGTGCCAGCAGTTATCGGACAGGGAGGACTGGGGCCAACGTCCTGACTTTC. Translation gives CASSYRTGRTGANVLTF.

The chain links TRBV12-3 or TRBV12-4 to TRBJ1-4; perhaps TRBD1 as D (5 bases). Trimming shortened V by 6 bases and J by 5 bases, and 19 bases separated the two germline ends. The CDR3 runs to 16 residues. In nucleotides, the CDR3 is TGTGCCAGCAGGCGAAGACATCAGGGCTCGAATGAAAAACTGTTTTTT. It is translated as CASRRRHQGSNEKLFF.

Many counts were recorded for this clonotype. This chain connects TRBV12-3 or TRBV12-4 to TRBJ2-3, with D maybe TRBD2 (5 bases). Trimming shortened V by 5 bases and J by 0 bases, and 12 bases separated the two germline ends. The CDR3 is 15 residues long. CDR3 sequence (DNA): TGTGCCAGCAGTCCAGGACTGGTTAGCACAGATACGCAGTATTTT. Translating it yields CASSPGLVSTDTQYF.

This clonotype has at least ten counts. The V and J genes are TRBV29-1 and TRBJ2-3; perhaps TRBD2 as D (5 bases). Germline CDR1 SQVTM, CDR2 ANQGSEA. CDR3 length: 14 amino acids. Trimming left V 3 bases short and J 7 bases short, with 17 bases between. In nucleotides, the CDR3 is TGCAGCGTTGATCGGGAAGGTGTTAGGAATACGCAGTATTTT. It yields the protein CSVDREGVRNTQYF.

This clonotype was recorded at least ten times. The chain combines TRBV11-3 with TRBJ2-1, with 11 bases that match TRBD2. The CDR3 covers 16 residues. Per the germline V gene, CDR1 is SGHNT and CDR2 is YENEEA. J gave up 9 bases and V 4 bases, and 11 bases lay outside the gene matches. Here the CDR3 reads CASSSPSTSGRVEQFF. CDR3 nucleotide sequence: TGTGCCAGCAGCTCCCCATCTACTAGCGGGAGAGTTGAGCAGTTCTTC.

There are many counts of this clonotype. The V and J genes are TRBV9 and TRBJ2-3; D is undetermined. The germline CDR1 and CDR2 sequences are SGDLS and YYNGEE. The CDR3 consists of 18 residues. The ends were cut back, 0 bases at V and 4 bases at J, with 21 bases in the middle. CDR3: CASSVALASPNWADTQYF. DNA of the CDR3: TGTGCCAGCAGCGTAGCACTCGCATCCCCGAACTGGGCAGATACGCAGTATTTT. Supplemented by reference TRBV9 and TRBJ2-3, the full variable domain reads DSGVTQTPKHLITATGQRVTLRCSPRSGDLSVYWYQQSLDQGLQFLIQYYNGEERAKGNILERFSAQQFPDLHSELNLSSLELGDSALYFCASSVALASPNWADTQYFGPGTRLTVL.

This clonotype was seen many times. The rearrangement links TRBV28 to TRBJ2-7; no firm D call. Between the trimmed V and J ends, which lost 5 bases and 1 base, there was a span of 15 bases. This CDR3 comprises 15 residues. The germline V gene encodes CDR1 MDHEN and CDR2 SYDVKM. The CDR3 DNA is TGTGCCAGCAGTCCCCAGAACCGAATATCCTACGAGCAGTACTTC. It encodes CASSPQNRISYEQYF.

This clonotype was picked up many times. A junction boundary mismatches the germline segment, possibly from a read error. V is TRBV4-3 and J is TRBJ2-1; 8 bases are shared with TRBD1. The CDR3 consists of 15 residues. CDR1 LGHNA and CDR2 YSLEER come from the germline V gene. The CDR3 DNA is TGCGCCAGCTGCCAAGAATACAGGGGGACCAATGAGCAGTTCTTC. Protein product: CASCQEYRGTNEQFF.

V usage is TRBV7-2 and J usage is TRBJ1-4; D is uncertain. Trimming pared 1 base from V and 5 bases from J, leaving 14 bases between. This CDR3 region has 16 residues. CDR1 is SGHTA and CDR2 is FQGNSA in the germline V gene. CDR3 sequence: CASSLGRGGANEKLFF. As DNA, the CDR3 is TGTGCCAGCAGCTTAGGTCGGGGTGGAGCAAATGAAAAACTGTTTTTT.